One and the same sample provided the 2 T cell receptor beta chains below, sequenced in a study of T cell clonality in common variable immunodeficiency (dated by TCRdb to between 2015 and 2016). No antigens are known for them. Study-level results and caveats: Fewer deletions and N-nucleotide insertions were reportedly observed in CVID TCRbeta sequences, and highly modified clones with 13 or more V deletions were reportedly absent from CVID TCRbeta sequences.

The method behind the library was the immunoSEQ multiplex PCR assay. The table comes from immuneACCESS by way of TCRdb, which keeps in-frame sequences with V and J called. Part of the clones is missing from these tables; in studies checked, under half for an unresolved V gene and the rest for unknown reasons. The table puts about 7,300 clones in this sample, none counted just once. Roughly 22% of the sample is taken by the ten largest. Material for sequencing was peripheral blood mononuclear cells. The receptors were gathered from a human donor with common variable immunodeficiency.

For this clone: The DNA ends 3 residues before the CDR3 does, and the rest of the CDR3 is filled in from the germline J gene. V is TRBV19 and J is TRBJ2-6; 7 nucleotides match TRBD1. CDR1 and CDR2 from the germline V gene are LNHDA and SQIVND (reference sequence). Unmatched junction bases numbered 19, after V lost 7 bases and J lost 4 bases. CDR3 length: 19 residues. The CDR3 bases that were read are TGTGCCAGTACCTATGCAGCCCCGTTAGGGGGCGCGGGGGCCAACGTC. Translating gives CASTYAAPLGGAGANV. The CDR3 in full is CASTYAAPLGGAGANVLTF.

Concerning this clone itself: The read comes to an end 3 residues before the CDR3 does, leaving the germline J gene to fill in the end. The chain employs TRBV7-8 and TRBJ2-1; 7 nucleotides agree with TRBD2. The CDR3 sequence is 17 residues long. V shed 5 bases, J shed 0 bases, and the junction held 10 bases outside the gene matches. Germline V lookup: CDR1 SGHVS, CDR2 FQNEAQ. CDR3 protein: CASSPNSGWNSYNEQFF. The sequenced part of the CDR3 DNA is TGTGCCAGCAGCCCGAATAGCGGGTGGAACTCCTACAATGAG.